The source of this TCR beta chain is a study of T-cell reconstitution after alpha-beta-depleted transplantation in children. As regards this clonotype: No antigen is known for it. The CDR3 ends on some other residue instead of the conserved phenylalanine or tryptophan, so this is likely a read error.

Study-wide results and caveats: Alpha-beta T cells about two months after transplant reportedly derived from several hundred expanded graft clones. Newly produced T cells mostly accounted for T-cell counts and diversity one year post-transplant. Where some patients showed high TCRbeta diversity at day 60, it came from recipient T cells and thymic progenitors that had survived.

V was clipped by 8 bases and J by 3 bases; unmatched bases: 4. The germline V gene has CDR1 MNHEY and CDR2 SMNVEV (reference sequence). CDR3 size: 13 residues. Unique molecular identifiers were used in preparing the TCRbeta library. TCRdb itself ran the PCR reads through MiXCR, one entry per CDR3 protein. The sample yields roughly 300,000 distinct CDR3 sequences, around a tenth seen once. The V gene is TRBV27, the J gene TRBJ2-7; the match to TRBD1 covers 10 bases. The source was peripheral blood, collected 180 days after TCRalphabeta/CD19-depleted stem cell transplant. The TCR originated in a male patient aged 2-15 years who had a stem cell transplant for chronic granulomatous disease, so the T cells may come from the graft donor. DNA for the CDR3: TGTGCCAGCGGCTGGACAGGGGGCTACGAGCAGTACTCC. It encodes CASGWTGGYEQYS.